The source of this T cell receptor beta chain is a study of T cell responses to AZD1222 COVID-19 vaccine (dated by TCRdb to the early 2020s). Study-wide context: Because spike-specific TCR depth and breadth did not differ between the two schedules, AZD1222 recipients who got a second dose at roughly 4 weeks were pooled with those who got a second dose at roughly 12 weeks. TCR sequencing was performed for some 250 trial participants, of whom about 210 were given two doses of AZD1222 and some 26 were given two doses of MenACWY control vaccine. Trial participants were enrolled by age into subgroups of 18-55, 56-69 and 70-plus years, and around 150, 29 and 61 TCR-sequenced participants, respectively, were included in these subgroups. Overall study outcomes, separate from this receptor: Participants were mostly white British, with more females than males. The authors suggested clonal diversity may have been underestimated. Conclusions about previously exposed vaccinees were limited because only a handful of AZD1222 recipients were SARS-CoV-2 seropositive at baseline. No day 14 peak-response samples were available, so repertoires were characterized only after the peak T cell response. CD4 TCRs associated with the vaccine covered the entire spike protein, and the dominant responses were in regions 160-218 and 743-854. Epitopes outside the regions mutated in the B.1.351 and B.1.1.7 variants were reportedly recognized by nearly half of the unique spike-specific TCRs. After two AZD1222 doses, spike-specific TCR breadth and depth were significantly higher than at day 0 and than in MenACWY recipients. The 56-69-year group was small, and its depth increase did not reach significance, likely because of low power.

Remarks on this clone: Its cognate antigen has yet to be identified. Base qualities are not at hand, and no much larger clone is one base apart.

From cysteine to phenylalanine, the CDR3 is 14 amino acids long. The DNA shown is the 42-base CDR3, in frame from base 1. Trimming removed 3 bases from V and 6 bases from J, leaving 14 bases between the germline ends. The germline V gene provides CDR1 MDHEN and CDR2 SYDVKM. The CDR3 regions of human TCRbeta chains were subjected to immunosequencing. Concerning the study's data processing: Repertoire TCRs were matched against a reference library of SARS-CoV-2-specific TCRs generated with the MIRA antigen-specificity platform. Breadth meant the fraction of unique TCRs that were SARS-CoV-2-associated, whereas depth meant the fraction of total T cells that were SARS-CoV-2-associated. Each spike-specific TCR was assigned to its reactive spike region and to a CD4 or CD8 class using the MIRA data. Log10-transformed breadth and depth values were compared by one-way ANOVA with Sidak's multiple comparisons tests. TCRdb carries this immuneACCESS record with in-frame sequences only. Its versions omit some clonotypes, under half of them owing to an unresolved V gene in the studies checked, with the rest unexplained. Clone size and the V and J calls come from that table; the DNA yielded D and trimming. The sample contains 200,000 or so clones, almost 95% of them found a single time. The ten most abundant clones make up roughly 9.8% of the sample.

Explained via the paper, the time point label denotes: baseline before first vaccination. Vaccinee samples were obtained from the UK trials COV001 and COV002, which included a single-blind randomized controlled phase 2/3 trial of AZD1222 (ChAdOx1 nCoV-19) in healthy adults. Trial participant PBMC samples were collected at day 0 and day 28 after the second dose for TCRbeta chain sequencing. The origin of this receptor is an adult in good health. The sequence is built from TRBV28 and TRBJ1-1; possibly the D gene is TRBD1, per 5 matching bases. The sequences come from peripheral blood, collected on day 0 of AZD1222 vaccination. The DNA sequence is given as TGTGCCAGCAGTTTTGGGCAGGGTCCCCCTGAAGCTTTCTTT. This translates into CASSFGQGPPEAFF. When the CDR3 is completed using the reference TRBV28 and TRBJ1-1 genes on either side, the full variable domain is DVKVTQSSRYLVKRTGEKVFLECVQDMDHENMFWYRQDPGLGLRLIYFSYDVKMKEKGDIPEGYSVSREKKERFSLILESASTNQTSMYLCASSFGQGPPEAFFGQGTRLTVV.